This T cell receptor beta chain emerged from a study of T cells after yellow fever vaccination. Broader study findings: Post-booster reappearance was seen for most primary-vaccination clones (around 96% CD4, about 88% CD8). Compared with primary, the secondary response was weaker and peaked at day 5, not 15. The sorted memory subsets sampled on day 0 contained almost no detectable vaccine-responding clonotypes.

TCR cDNA, made by 5'RACE template switching, carried an added universal primer site and UMIs. TCRdb reprocessed the 5' RACE reads with MiXCR, giving one entry per CDR3 protein. The sample has around 50,000 distinct CDR3 sequences, around 6.4% seen once. In germline, CDR1 is DFQATT, CDR2 SNEGSKA (reference sequence). The V gene lost 7 bases and the J gene lost 6 bases, with 16 bases spanning the gap. There are 13 residues in the CDR3. The specimen was PBMCs, either bulk or a sorted T-cell subset (CD4+, CD8+, memory, or dextramer-sorted; not recorded which), collected 45 days after the yellow fever booster vaccination. This chain joins TRBV20-1 and TRBJ1-5; D may be TRBD1 (5 bases). The source is a man younger than 40 who received the YFV17D yellow fever vaccine. CDR3 in DNA: TGCAGTGTGCCCATGGGGCTGTCTCAGCCCCAGCATTTT. It translates to CSVPMGLSQPQHF.